The clone carrying this TCR beta chain was seen a handful of times. Its antigen is undetermined. This sample is part of a study of beta chain features in type 1 diabetes. A single heparinised draw of about 100 mL on average was taken per donor. Naive, central memory, regulatory and stem cell-like memory cells within the CD4+ compartment were sorted using CD45RO/CCR7/CD25/CD127/CD95/CD27. Notes on the study in general: Across patients, naive, central memory and Treg TCRB repertoires exhibited apparently greater similarity than was observed across healthy donors.

The whole isolated RNA underwent reverse transcription, so sequencing captured expressed TCRB transcripts. Profiled with immunoSEQ multiplex PCR; TCRdb holds only in-frame clones, not every one. Of 600,000 to 650,000 clones listed, roughly 15% are singletons. This CDR3 comprises 17 residues. Germline values: CDR1 SGHAT, CDR2 FQNNGV. Deletions cut 3 bases from V and 2 bases from J, with 19 bases between. The sample consisted of naive CD4+ T cells from blood. V is TRBV11-2 and J is TRBJ2-5; D possibly corresponds to TRBD2 (5 bases). This clonotype was sampled from a man aged 18 to 30 in good health. The CDR3 DNA sequence: TGTGCCAGCAGCTTGAGAGGACTCACGGGTATACAAGAGACCCAGTACTTC. It codes for CASSLRGLTGIQETQYF.